This T cell receptor beta chain was documented in a study of CD8 T cells in Susac syndrome (dated by TCRdb to the late 2010s). With respect to the entire study: Among the Susac syndrome patients who were sequenced, clinically active disease was present in more than five and clinical remission was observed in fewer than 10. Susac syndrome patients were therapy-naive, on corticosteroids (some also receiving IVIg), or on IVIg alone at blood withdrawal. The study used repertoire sequencing to test whether antigen drove CD8+ T cell activation and differentiation in Susac syndrome.

Overall study results and their limits: The number of individuals in the TCR sequencing and HLA analysis was recognized as being relatively small. In the CD4+ T cell repertoire of Susac syndrome patients, clonal expansion was not detected.

As concerns this clonotype: The specificity of this receptor is unknown. Base-call qualities are not available, and no considerably larger clone is one nucleotide away.

RNA was extracted with the RNeasy kit and roughly 0.5 to 1 ug was reverse transcribed using random hexamers. The immunoSEQ multiplex PCR assay, covering 54 Vbeta and 13 Jbeta segments, was used to amplify TCR beta CDR3 regions. To correct PCR amplification bias, a synthetic template baseline was used for both primer optimization and computational correction. As for the authors' bioinformatics: Reads were annotated to V, D and J genes according to IMGT and were analyzed with immunoSEQ Analyzer, with only productive sequences retained. Clonality was calculated as one minus the Shannon entropy normalized by log2 of the number of productive unique sequences. For each patient and control, public and private clones were evaluated within the 100 most prevalent clones. Susac-specific clones were defined as absent from healthy and MS cohorts, 1052 published viral clones and other ImmuneACCESS disease sequences. Using fastp at Q25 and MiXCR, TCRdb reprocessed the public reads and kept productive beta chains. All rows with the same CDR3 protein become a single entry with the most common DNA and genes. Here the V and J calls rest on TCRdb's processing, not on the authors' analysis. The sample table lists approximately 190,000 distinct CDR3 sequences, approximately 94% of them with a count of one. The top ten clonotypes cover approximately 0.098% of the sample.

The germline V gene sets CDR1 to SNHLY and CDR2 to FYNNEI. V gives up 0 bases and J gives up 0 bases, and the segment between their germline ends measures 5 bases. The CDR3 runs 14 amino acids, cysteine and phenylalanine included. Only the CDR3 DNA is retained, 42 bases long and in frame from the first base. High-throughput TCR beta sequencing profiled peripheral blood CD8+ and CD4+ T cells from healthy donors, Susac syndrome patients and multiple sclerosis patients. Susac syndrome patients met recently defined diagnostic criteria for definite or probable disease. CD8+ TEMRA cells were enriched by FACS, while bulk CD8+ and CD4+ T cells were purified by magnetic negative isolation. Blood was drawn into EDTA tubes, processed within 24 hours, and PBMCs were isolated by density gradient centrifugation. PBMCs intended for TCR sequencing were frozen in liquid nitrogen and were later thawed in a 37 degrees C water bath. A purity of at least 90% was achieved for sorted or isolated CD4+, CD8+ and CD8+ TEMRA cells.

Sample: CD4+ T cells from PBMCs. The origin of this receptor is a human donor with Susac syndrome. The chain was built from TRBV2 and TRBJ1-1; a confident D gene designation cannot be given. The CDR3 region: CASSEALLNTEAFF. The nucleotide sequence reads TGTGCCAGCAGTGAAGCGCTCCTGAACACTGAAGCTTTCTTT.